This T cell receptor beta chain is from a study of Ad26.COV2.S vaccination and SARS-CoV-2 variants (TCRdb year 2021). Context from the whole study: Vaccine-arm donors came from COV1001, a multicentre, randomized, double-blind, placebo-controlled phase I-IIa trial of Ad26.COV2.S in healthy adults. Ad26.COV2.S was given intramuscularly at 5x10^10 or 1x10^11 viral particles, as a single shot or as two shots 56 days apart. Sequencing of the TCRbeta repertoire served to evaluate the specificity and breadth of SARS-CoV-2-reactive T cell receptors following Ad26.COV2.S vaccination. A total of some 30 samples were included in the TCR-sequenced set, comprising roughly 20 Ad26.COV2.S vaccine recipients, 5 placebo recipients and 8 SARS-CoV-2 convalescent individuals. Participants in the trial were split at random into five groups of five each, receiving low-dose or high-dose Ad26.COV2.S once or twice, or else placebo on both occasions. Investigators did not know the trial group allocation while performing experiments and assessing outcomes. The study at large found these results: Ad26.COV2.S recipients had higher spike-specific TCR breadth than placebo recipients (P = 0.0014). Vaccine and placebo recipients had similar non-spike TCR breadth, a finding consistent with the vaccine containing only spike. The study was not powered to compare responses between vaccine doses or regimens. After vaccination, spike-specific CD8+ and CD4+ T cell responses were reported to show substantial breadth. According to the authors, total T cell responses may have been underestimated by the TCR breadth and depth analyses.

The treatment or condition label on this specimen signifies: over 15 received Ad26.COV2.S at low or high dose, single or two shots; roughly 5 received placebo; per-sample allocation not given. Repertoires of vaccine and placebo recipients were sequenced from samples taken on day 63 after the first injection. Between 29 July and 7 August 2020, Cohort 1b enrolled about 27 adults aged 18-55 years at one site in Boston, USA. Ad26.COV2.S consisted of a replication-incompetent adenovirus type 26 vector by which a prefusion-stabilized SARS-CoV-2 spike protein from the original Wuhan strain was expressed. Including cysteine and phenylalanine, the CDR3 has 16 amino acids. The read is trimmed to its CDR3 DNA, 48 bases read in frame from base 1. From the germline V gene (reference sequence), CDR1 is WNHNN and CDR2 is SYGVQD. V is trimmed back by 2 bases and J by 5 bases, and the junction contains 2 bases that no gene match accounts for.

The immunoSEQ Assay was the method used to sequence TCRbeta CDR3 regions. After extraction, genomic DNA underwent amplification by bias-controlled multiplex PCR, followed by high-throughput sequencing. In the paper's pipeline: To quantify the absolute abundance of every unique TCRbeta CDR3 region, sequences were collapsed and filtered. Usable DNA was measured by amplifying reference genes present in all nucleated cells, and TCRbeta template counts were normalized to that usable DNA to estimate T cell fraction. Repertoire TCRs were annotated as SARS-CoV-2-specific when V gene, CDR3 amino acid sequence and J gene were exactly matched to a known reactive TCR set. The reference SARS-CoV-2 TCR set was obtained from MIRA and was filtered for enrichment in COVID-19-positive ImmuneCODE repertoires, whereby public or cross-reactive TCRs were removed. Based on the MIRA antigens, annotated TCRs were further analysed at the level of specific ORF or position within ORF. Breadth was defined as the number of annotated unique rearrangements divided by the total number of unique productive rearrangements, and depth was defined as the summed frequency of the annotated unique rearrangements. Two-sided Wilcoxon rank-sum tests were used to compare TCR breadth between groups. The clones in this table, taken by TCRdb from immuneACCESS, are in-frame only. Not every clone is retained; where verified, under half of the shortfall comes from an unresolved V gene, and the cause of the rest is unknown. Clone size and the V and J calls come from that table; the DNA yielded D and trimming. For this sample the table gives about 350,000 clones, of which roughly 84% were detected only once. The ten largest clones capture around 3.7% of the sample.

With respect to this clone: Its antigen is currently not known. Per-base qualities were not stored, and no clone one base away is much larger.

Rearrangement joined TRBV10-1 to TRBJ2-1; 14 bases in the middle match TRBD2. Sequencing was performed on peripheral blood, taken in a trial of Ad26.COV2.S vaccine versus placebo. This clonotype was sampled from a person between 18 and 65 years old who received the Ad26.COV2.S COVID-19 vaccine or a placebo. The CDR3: CASSEGTSGGNNEQFF. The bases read TGCGCCAGCAGTGAGGGGACTAGCGGGGGTAACAATGAGCAGTTCTTC.